This paragraph covers one TCR beta chain sequence. Its cognate antigen is unknown. Healthy adults negative for HIV, lacking recent acute infections or vaccinations, served as donors. These data come from a study of shared clonotypes between healthy human individuals. CDR1 and CDR2 from the germline V gene are MNHNS and SASEGT. The CDR3 totals 12 residues. V dropped 7 bases and J dropped 4 bases, with 8 bases sitting between them. The study's findings and limits: Sharing across a few donors was seen in 4% to 5.5% of naive CD4 clonotypes.

Measured with immunoSEQ multiplex PCR; TCRdb has only the in-frame clones, and not every one. The sample has hundreds of thousands of clones, approximately 97% seen once. The specimen was memory CD8+ T cells sorted from blood. Subset reported: CD45RO+ cells pooled with CCR7-negative TemRA cells. The TCR was taken from a man between 25 and 39 years old in good health. The rearrangement joins TRBV6-1 to TRBJ1-5; no clear D. The CDR3 spells CASTRLNQPQHF. For the CDR3, the DNA is TGTGCCAGCACCAGGTTAAATCAGCCCCAGCATTTT.